This entry lists 23 T cell receptor beta chains sequenced from one sample in a study of blood T cell repertoires in COVID-19 (dated by TCRdb to between 2020 and 2021). The receptor library was made with the immunoSEQ multiplex PCR assay. This is the immuneACCESS table as TCRdb keeps it, with only in-frame sequences that have V and J called. A part of the clones is gone; compared with another copy, unresolved V genes explain less than half, and the rest is unexplained. In all, the sample holds approximately 21,000 clones, and roughly 73% of those were seen once. The ten biggest clones cover about 20% of the sample. The sample was peripheral blood. These receptors were obtained from a human donor in a cohort sampled during active or convalescent COVID-19.

The count of this clone is one. Written as DNA, the CDR3 is TGTGCCAGCAGAGGACACAATATTGTTGATACGCAGTATTTT. Its translation: CASRGHNIVDTQYF. V is TRBV2 and J is TRBJ2-3; D may be TRBD1 (5 bases). Germline V gene lookup returns CDR1 SNHLY and CDR2 FYNNEI. The CDR3 sequence is 14 residues long. The V gene lost 6 bases and the J gene lost 6 bases, with 16 bases spanning the gap.

The V call is TRBV2, the J call TRBJ2-7; D may be TRBD1 (6 bases). V lost 7 bases and J lost 3, with 16 bases in between. The germline CDR1 and CDR2 sequences are SNHLY and FYNNEI. The CDR3 contains 14 residues. CDR3 in amino acids: CASTKGQGNYEQYF. CDR3 sequence (DNA): TGTGCCAGCACCAAGGGGCAGGGGAACTACGAGCAGTACTTC. Combining the CDR3 with reference TRBV2 and TRBJ2-7 gives the whole variable domain EPEVTQTPSHQVTQMGQEVILRCVPISNHLYFYWYRQILGQKVEFLVSFYNNEISEKSEIFDDQFSVERPDGSNFTLKIRSTKLEDSAMYFCASTKGQGNYEQYFGPGTRLTVT.

J is TRBJ2-2 and V is TRBV12-2; the table's TRBD2 call for D was not verified on the DNA. TRBV12-2 is reported as a pseudogene. The CDR3 has 15 residues. The CDR3 loop is CAMAVVNLNTGELFF. CDR3 nucleotide sequence: TGTGCAATGGCGGTCGTGAACCTGAACACCGGGGAGCTGTTTTTT.

The chain joins TRBV3-1 (or the pseudogene TRBV3-2) to TRBJ1-1, with TRBD1 identical over 12 bases. Germline V gene data show CDR1 as LGHDT and CDR2 as YNNKEL (reference sequence). The CDR3 is 16 residues long. The J segment lost 1 base and the V segment lost 4 bases, leaving 4 bases of the junction unmatched. CDR3 nucleotides: TGTGCCAGCAGCCCCCGGGACAGGGGGCAGAACACTGAAGCTTTCTTT. It encodes CASSPRDRGQNTEAFF.

This clone was observed a handful of times. The gene calls are TRBV29-1 and TRBJ2-4, with D perhaps matching TRBD2 (7 bases). Per the germline V gene, CDR1 is SQVTM and CDR2 is ANQGSEA. This CDR3 is 13 amino acids long. The V end was cut by 4 bases, the J end by 7 bases, with 14 bases between. The CDR3 coding sequence is TGCAGCGTTGTTGGGGGGGCAGAGAACATTCAGTACTTC. Translation: CSVVGGAENIQYF.

V gene TRBV13 combines with J gene TRBJ1-2; D not resolved. V gave up 5 bases and J gave up 2 bases, with 18 bases separating them. The CDR3 has 16 residues. Germline assignment: CDR1 PRHDT and CDR2 FYEKMQ (reference sequence). CDR3 in DNA: TGTGCCAGCAGCACTCCTTACCCCTACCCGAACTATGGCTACACCTTC. It encodes CASSTPYPYPNYGYTF.

This clone was counted once. The rearrangement uses TRBV5-8 and TRBJ1-1; the D gene is possibly TRBD1 (6 bases). Germline loops: CDR1 SGHTS, CDR2 YDEGEE. The V gene lost 10 bases and the J gene lost 0 bases, with 13 bases spanning the gap. The CDR3 sequence is 13 residues long. The CDR3: CAASRGLNTEAFF. In DNA form, the CDR3 reads TGTGCCGCCTCCAGGGGCTTGAACACTGAAGCTTTCTTT.

The rearrangement joins TRBV3-1 (or the pseudogene TRBV3-2) to TRBJ1-1; TRBD1 is a possible D gene (5 bases). Trimming removed 4 bases at V and 2 bases at J, with 17 bases between. The CDR3 covers 16 residues. Germline CDR1 reads LGHDT; CDR2 reads YNNKEL (reference sequence). For the CDR3, the DNA is TGTGCCAGCAGCCCCCGACAGACACCTATTAACACTGAAGCTTTCTTT. Translating gives CASSPRQTPINTEAFF.

The J gene is TRBJ1-1, the V gene TRBV7-8; 8 bases align to TRBD1. This CDR3 is built from 15 residues. V dropped 5 bases and J dropped 2; count of bases not matched to a gene: 7. The germline CDR1 and CDR2 sequences are SGHVS and FQNEAQ. This CDR3 reads CASSPATGVNTEAFF. The CDR3 nucleotides are TGTGCCAGCAGCCCTGCGACAGGGGTTAACACTGAAGCTTTCTTT.

The CDR3: CASSRQLFQPQHF. CDR3 in DNA: TGTGCCAGTAGTCGACAGCTTTTTCAGCCCCAGCATTTT. V usage is TRBV19 and J usage is TRBJ1-5, with a possible D match to TRBD1 (5 bases). V gave up 5 bases and J gave up 6 bases, with 11 bases separating them. Germline-derived CDR1 and CDR2 are LNHDA and SQIVND (reference sequence). The CDR3 spans 13 residues.

This rearrangement joins TRBV5-6 to TRBJ2-3; D possibly corresponds to TRBD2 (5 bases). Germline-derived CDR1 and CDR2 are SGHDT and YYEEEE. Between the trimmed V and J ends, which lost 4 bases and 5 bases, there was a span of 5 bases. This CDR3 has 11 amino acids. The CDR3 here is CASSRGDTQYF. The CDR3 DNA follows: TGTGCCAGCAGCCGGGGAGATACGCAGTATTTT.

V usage is TRBV9 and J usage is TRBJ2-1; D perhaps matches TRBD2 (6 bases). The CDR3 covers 15 residues. The V gene lost 4 bases and the J gene lost 1 base, with 12 bases spanning the gap. Germline V gene data show CDR1 as SGDLS and CDR2 as YYNGEE. The CDR3 coding sequence is TGTGCCAGCAGCCCCGGGGGTAAGTCCTACAATGAGCAGTTCTTC. It encodes CASSPGGKSYNEQFF. Based on the CDR3 plus reference TRBV9 and TRBJ2-1, the full variable domain is DSGVTQTPKHLITATGQRVTLRCSPRSGDLSVYWYQQSLDQGLQFLIQYYNGEERAKGNILERFSAQQFPDLHSELNLSSLELGDSALYFCASSPGGKSYNEQFFGPGTRLTVL.

The chain employs TRBV29-1 and TRBJ1-3; D unclear. The V end lost 4 bases, the J end lost 10 bases, and 11 bases lay between the germline ends. CDR1 SQVTM and CDR2 ANQGSEA come from the germline V gene. The CDR3 is made up of 11 amino acids. In DNA form, the CDR3 reads TGCAGCGTTGTTCCTCGAGGGACCATATATTTT. As protein: CSVVPRGTIYF.

The chain couples TRBV9 to TRBJ2-2; maybe TRBD2 (6 bases). Germline V CDR1 and CDR2: SGDLS, YYNGEE. The CDR3 consists of 16 residues. The V end lost 4 bases, the J end lost 1 base, and 14 bases lay between the germline ends. The CDR3 spells CASSLRDLRNTGELFF. The CDR3 DNA sequence: TGTGCCAGCAGCCTCCGGGACTTAAGGAACACCGGGGAGCTGTTTTTT.

The chain has TRBV5-1 and TRBJ2-3; 8 nucleotides agree with TRBD1. The CDR3 has 14 residues. Germline V gene sequence: CDR1 SGHRS, CDR2 YFSETQ. Unmatched junction bases numbered 4, after V lost 1 base and J lost 6 bases. Written as DNA, the CDR3 is TGCGCCAGCAGCTTGTTGCAGGGGGCGGATACGCAGTATTTT. Translating gives CASSLLQGADTQYF.

This clone was observed a single time. CDR3 loop: CAWSGKGEGTNEKLFF. As DNA, the CDR3 is TGTGCCTGGAGCGGGAAGGGGGAGGGAACTAATGAAAAACTGTTTTTT. J is TRBJ1-4 and V is TRBV30, with D tentatively TRBD1 (6 bases). In germline, CDR1 is GTSNPN, CDR2 SVGIG (reference sequence). Trimming cost V 3 bases and J 1 base, with 15 bases left between them. This CDR3 spans 16 amino acids. Full variable domain (missing parts from reference TRBV30 and TRBJ1-4): SQTIHQWPATLVQPVGSPLSLECTVEGTSNPNLYWYRQAAGRGLQLLFYSVGIGQISSEVPQNLSASRPQDRQFILSSKKLLLSDSGFYLCAWSGKGEGTNEKLFFGSGTQLSVL.

V usage is TRBV10-3 and J usage is TRBJ1-1, with 10 bases identical to TRBD1. This CDR3 comprises 12 residues. The germline V gene encodes CDR1 ENHRY and CDR2 SYGVKD. Unmatched junction bases numbered 3, after V lost 11 bases and J lost 3 bases. CDR3: CAAGTGDTEAFF. The CDR3 region has the DNA TGTGCCGCCGGGACAGGGGACACTGAAGCTTTCTTT.

This chain uses TRBV28 with TRBJ2-7, with TRBD2 matching 10 bases. The CDR3 totals 13 residues. Germline V gene lookup returns CDR1 MDHEN and CDR2 SYDVKM. V lost 10 bases and J lost 5; bases outside the gene matches: 8. The CDR3 protein is CATHSGRIHEQYF. DNA for the CDR3: TGTGCCACCCATAGCGGGAGGATTCACGAGCAGTACTTC.

J is TRBJ2-2 and V is TRBV27, with 9 bases aligning to TRBD2. V lost 8 bases, J lost 6 bases, and 10 bases stayed unmatched. There are 15 residues in the CDR3. Germline values: CDR1 MNHEY, CDR2 SMNVEV (reference sequence). The CDR3 protein is CASGVAGVRAGELFF. In nucleotides, the CDR3 is TGTGCCAGCGGAGTAGCGGGAGTAAGGGCCGGGGAGCTGTTTTTT.

A few counts support this clone. This chain connects TRBV9 to TRBJ1-6, with a weak D call TRBD1 (6 bases). V gave up 6 bases and J gave up 8 bases, with 18 bases separating them. Germline values: CDR1 SGDLS, CDR2 YYNGEE. The CDR3 totals 15 residues. CDR3 residues: CASNPGTLIHSPLHF. The CDR3 bases are TGTGCCAGCAACCCTGGGACACTTATCCATTCACCCCTCCACTTT.

The chain joins TRBV5-4 to TRBJ2-3; 7 bases match TRBD2. Germline values: CDR1 SGHNT, CDR2 YYREEE (reference sequence). The CDR3 extends over 15 amino acids. Germline trimming cut 0 bases from V and 2 bases from J; bases unmatched to any gene: 3. The CDR3 is CASSLDRGVTDTQYF. The CDR3 DNA sequence: TGTGCCAGCAGCTTGGACCGGGGGGTCACAGATACGCAGTATTTT.

The chain carries TRBV19 and TRBJ1-1; 7 bases line up with TRBD1. Per the germline V gene, CDR1 is LNHDA and CDR2 is SQIVND (reference sequence). The CDR3 runs 14 residues. V trimming: 7 bases; J trimming: 0 bases; junction bases outside the gene matches: 5. CDR3 protein: CASTQGYLNTEAFF. The CDR3 DNA reads TGTGCCAGTACACAGGGGTACCTGAACACTGAAGCTTTCTTT.

V and J are TRBV30 and TRBJ2-3, with TRBD2 matching over 12 bases. CDR1 is GTSNPN and CDR2 is SVGIG in the germline V gene (reference sequence). The CDR3 consists of 17 residues. V was clipped by 0 bases and J by 0 bases; unmatched bases: 4. Here the CDR3 reads CAWSVRTSGVSTDTQYF. The CDR3 coding sequence is TGTGCCTGGAGTGTAAGGACTAGCGGGGTTAGCACAGATACGCAGTATTTT.